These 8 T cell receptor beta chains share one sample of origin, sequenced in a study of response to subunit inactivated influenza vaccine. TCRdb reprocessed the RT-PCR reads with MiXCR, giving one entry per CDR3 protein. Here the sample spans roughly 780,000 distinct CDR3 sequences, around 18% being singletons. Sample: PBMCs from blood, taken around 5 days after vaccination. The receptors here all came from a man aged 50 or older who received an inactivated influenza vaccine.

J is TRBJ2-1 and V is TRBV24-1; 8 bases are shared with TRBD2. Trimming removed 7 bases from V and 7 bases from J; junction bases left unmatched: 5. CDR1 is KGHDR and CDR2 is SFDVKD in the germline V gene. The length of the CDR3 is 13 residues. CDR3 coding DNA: TGTGCCACCAGGCCGAGCGGGGGTAATGAGCAGTTCTTC. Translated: CATRPSGGNEQFF.

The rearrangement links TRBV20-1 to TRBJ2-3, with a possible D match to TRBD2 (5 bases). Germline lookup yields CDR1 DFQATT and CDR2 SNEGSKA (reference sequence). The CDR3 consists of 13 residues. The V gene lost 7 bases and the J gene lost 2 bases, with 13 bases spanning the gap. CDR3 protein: CSVPRGTTDTQYF. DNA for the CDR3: TGCAGTGTCCCACGGGGTACCACAGATACGCAGTATTTT.

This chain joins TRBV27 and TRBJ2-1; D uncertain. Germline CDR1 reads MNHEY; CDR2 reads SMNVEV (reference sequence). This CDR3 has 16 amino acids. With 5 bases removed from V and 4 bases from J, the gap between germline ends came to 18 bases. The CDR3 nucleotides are TGTGCCAGCAGTCCTGGGCCAGCGTACGATTACAATGAGCAGTTCTTC. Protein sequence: CASSPGPAYDYNEQFF.

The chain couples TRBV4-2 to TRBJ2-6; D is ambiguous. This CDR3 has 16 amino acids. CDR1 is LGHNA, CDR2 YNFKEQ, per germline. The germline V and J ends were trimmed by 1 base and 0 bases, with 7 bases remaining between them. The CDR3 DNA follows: TGTGCCAGCAGCCAAGGAGTGGGCTCTGGGGCCAACGTCCTGACTTTC. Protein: CASSQGVGSGANVLTF.

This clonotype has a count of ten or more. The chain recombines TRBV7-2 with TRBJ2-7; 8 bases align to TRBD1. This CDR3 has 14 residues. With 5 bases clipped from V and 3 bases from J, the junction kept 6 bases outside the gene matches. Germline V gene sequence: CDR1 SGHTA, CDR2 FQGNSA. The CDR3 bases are TGTGCCAGCAGCCCTAGGACAGGGTTCTACGAGCAGTACTTC. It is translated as CASSPRTGFYEQYF.

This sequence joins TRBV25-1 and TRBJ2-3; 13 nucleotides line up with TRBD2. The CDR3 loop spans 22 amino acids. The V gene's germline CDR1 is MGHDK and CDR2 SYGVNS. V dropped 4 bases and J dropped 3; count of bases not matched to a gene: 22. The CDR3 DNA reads TGTGCCAGCAGTGCTAGTCGGACAGGACTCCGGACTAGCGGGAGTGGAACAGATACGCAGTATTTT. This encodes CASSASRTGLRTSGSGTDTQYF.

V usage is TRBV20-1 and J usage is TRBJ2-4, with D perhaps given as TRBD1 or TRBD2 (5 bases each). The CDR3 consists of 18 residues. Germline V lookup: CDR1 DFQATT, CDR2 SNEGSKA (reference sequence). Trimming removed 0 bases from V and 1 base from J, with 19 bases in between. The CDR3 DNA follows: TGCAGTGCTAGAGATTTACCTCGGAGCGAGGGGGCCAAAAACATTCAGTACTTC. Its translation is CSARDLPRSEGAKNIQYF.

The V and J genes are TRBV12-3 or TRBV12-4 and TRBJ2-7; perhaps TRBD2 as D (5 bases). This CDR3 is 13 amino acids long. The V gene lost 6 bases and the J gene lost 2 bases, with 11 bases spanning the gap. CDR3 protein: CASSPLETYEQYF. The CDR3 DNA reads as TGTGCCAGCAGCCCACTAGAAACCTACGAGCAGTACTTC.